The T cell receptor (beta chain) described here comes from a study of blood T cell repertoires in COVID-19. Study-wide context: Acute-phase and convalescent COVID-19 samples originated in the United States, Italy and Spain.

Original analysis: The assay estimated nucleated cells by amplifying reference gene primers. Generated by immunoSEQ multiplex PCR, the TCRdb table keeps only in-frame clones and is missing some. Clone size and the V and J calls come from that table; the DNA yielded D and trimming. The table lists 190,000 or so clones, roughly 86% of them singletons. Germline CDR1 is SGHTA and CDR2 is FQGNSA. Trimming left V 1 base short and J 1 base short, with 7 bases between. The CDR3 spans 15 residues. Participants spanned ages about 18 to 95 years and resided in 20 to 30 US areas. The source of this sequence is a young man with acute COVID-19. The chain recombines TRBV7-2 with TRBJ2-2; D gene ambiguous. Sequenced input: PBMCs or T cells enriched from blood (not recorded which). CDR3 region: CASSLVSWNTGELFF. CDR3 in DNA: TGTGCCAGCAGCTTAGTGTCGTGGAACACCGGGGAGCTGTTTTTT.